What follows is one T cell receptor beta chain and its context. The antigen is undetermined. RNA, at about 0.45 to 1 ug, was reverse transcribed with random hexamers. TCRdb used MiXCR to reprocess the immunoSEQ multiplex PCR reads, holding one entry per CDR3 protein. The table records 210,000 or so distinct CDR3 sequences, approximately 94% of them present only once. The germline V gene encodes CDR1 SGDLS and CDR2 YYNGEE. The CDR3 loop spans 12 amino acids. V was shortened by 4 bases and J by 2 bases, with 4 bases between the two germline ends. The data were obtained in a study of CD8 T cells in Susac syndrome. Whole-study results and caveats: The study conceded that relatively few individuals underwent its TCR sequencing and HLA analysis.

J is TRBJ1-3 and V is TRBV9; D gene unclear. Material: CD4+ T cells from PBMCs. This clonotype was obtained from a human donor with Susac syndrome. The CDR3 DNA is TGTGCCAGCAGCAGAGCTGGAAACACCATATATTTT. This translates into CASSRAGNTIYF.